Detailed here is one T cell receptor (beta chain). These data come from a study of T cell responses to AZD1222 COVID-19 vaccine. V was pared by 7 bases and J by 0 bases, with 9 bases between. The germline V gene encodes CDR1 ENHRY and CDR2 SYGVKD. The CDR3 spans 13 residues. The method was immunoSEQ multiplex PCR; TCRdb's version includes in-frame clones alone and lacks a portion of them. The sample consists of 95,000 to 120,000 clones, approximately 88% of them appearing once. This sample comprised peripheral blood, obtained 28 days after the second AZD1222 dose. This rearrangement joins TRBV10-3 to TRBJ1-1; D remains unclear. The source is an adult who received the AZD1222 COVID-19 vaccine. The CDR3 reads CAINIGVNTEAFF. The CDR3 DNA follows: TGTGCCATCAATATTGGGGTGAACACTGAAGCTTTCTTT.